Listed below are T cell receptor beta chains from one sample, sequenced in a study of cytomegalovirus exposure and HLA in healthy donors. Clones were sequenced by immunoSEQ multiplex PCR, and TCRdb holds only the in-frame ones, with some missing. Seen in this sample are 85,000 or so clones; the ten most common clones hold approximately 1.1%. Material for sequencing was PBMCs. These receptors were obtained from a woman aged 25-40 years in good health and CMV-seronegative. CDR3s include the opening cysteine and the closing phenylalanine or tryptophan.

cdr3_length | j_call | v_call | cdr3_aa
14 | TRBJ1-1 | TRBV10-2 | CASSIQGINTEAFF
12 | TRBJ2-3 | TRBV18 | CASSTSTDTQYF
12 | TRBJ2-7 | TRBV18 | CASSQSSYEQYF
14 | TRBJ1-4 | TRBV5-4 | CASSPGQGNEKLFF
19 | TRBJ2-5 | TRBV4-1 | CASSQEGAASGGDGENQYF
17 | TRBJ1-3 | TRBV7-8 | CASSLREAKRSGNTIYF
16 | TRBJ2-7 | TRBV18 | CASSPPPTGTTYEQYF
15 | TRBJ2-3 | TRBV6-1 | CASREGDRGTDTQYF
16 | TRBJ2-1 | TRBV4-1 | CASSQDLPSSYNEQFF
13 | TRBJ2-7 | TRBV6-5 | CASRGTGTYEQYF
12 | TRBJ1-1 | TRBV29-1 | CSARRQDTEAFF
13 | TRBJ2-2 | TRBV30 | CAWSVLNTGELFF
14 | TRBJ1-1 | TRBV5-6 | CASSLSPSGTEAFF
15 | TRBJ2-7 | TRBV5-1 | CASSASSGGTYEQYF
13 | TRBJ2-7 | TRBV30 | CASGPPGNHEQYF
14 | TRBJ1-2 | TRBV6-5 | CASSYSQGASGYTF
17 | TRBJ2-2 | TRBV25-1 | CASSGPRRGGRSGELFF
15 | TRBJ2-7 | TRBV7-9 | CASSSLGGGSDEQYF
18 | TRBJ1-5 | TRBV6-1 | CASSEATAGVLGNQPQHF
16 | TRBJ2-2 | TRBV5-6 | CASSTLTGLGTGELFF
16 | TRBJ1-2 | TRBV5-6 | CASSHPGTGEFGGYTF
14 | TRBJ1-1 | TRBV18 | CASSPETGGTEAFF
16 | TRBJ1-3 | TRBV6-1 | CASSGGTATSGNTIYF
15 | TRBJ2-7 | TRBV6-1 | CASTASGRASYEQYF
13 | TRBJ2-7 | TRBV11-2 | CASRRDRVDEQYF
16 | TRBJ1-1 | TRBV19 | CASTPGQGWGYTEAFF
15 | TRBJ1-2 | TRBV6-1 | CASRPAGAGPYGYTF
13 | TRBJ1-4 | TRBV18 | CASSSREWEKLFF
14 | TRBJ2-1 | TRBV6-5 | CASRITRYSNEQFF
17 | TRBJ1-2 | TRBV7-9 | CASSSTLSGTGASRYTF
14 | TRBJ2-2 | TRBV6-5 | CASRPTGDTGELFF
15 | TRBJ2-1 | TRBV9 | CASSGTQGKDDEQFF
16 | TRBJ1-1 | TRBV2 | CASSDILGTGNTEAFF
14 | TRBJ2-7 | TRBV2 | CASKDNTGNYEQYF
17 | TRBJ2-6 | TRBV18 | CASSPTQGTSGANVLTF
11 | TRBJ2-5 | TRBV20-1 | CSALSGETQYF
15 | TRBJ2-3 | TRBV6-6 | CASSYQDTSTDTQYF
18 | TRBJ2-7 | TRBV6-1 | CASSELGGIGGRSYEQYF
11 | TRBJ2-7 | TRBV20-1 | CSAGQGNEQYF
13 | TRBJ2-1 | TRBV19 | CATGTSGVDEQFF
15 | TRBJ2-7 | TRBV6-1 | CASSEGQEPSYEQYF
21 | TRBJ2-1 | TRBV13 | CASSSSPLAGGIWSSYNEQFF
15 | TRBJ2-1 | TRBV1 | CTSSRGESSYNEQFF
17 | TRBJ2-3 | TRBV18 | CASSPGGRTSGGDTQYF
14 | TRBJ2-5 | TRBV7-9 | CASSPGGGQETQYF
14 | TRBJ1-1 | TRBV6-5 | CASSLRDRNTEAFF
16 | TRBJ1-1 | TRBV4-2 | CASSHPDRGVNTEAFF
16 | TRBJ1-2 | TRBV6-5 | CASSSDYRGANYGYTF
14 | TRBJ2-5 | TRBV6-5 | CASTAREGKETQYF
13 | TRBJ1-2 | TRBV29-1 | CSVKSSQGPVVAF
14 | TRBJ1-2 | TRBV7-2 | CASSLVRVNYGYTF
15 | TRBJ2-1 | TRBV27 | CASSLYRTGDNEQFF
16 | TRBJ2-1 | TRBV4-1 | CASSRFPGLALYEQFF
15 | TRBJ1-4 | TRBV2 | CASSEAGLSGEKLFF
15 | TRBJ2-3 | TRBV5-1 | CASSQMEGSTDTQYF
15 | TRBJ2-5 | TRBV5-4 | CASSWGGGAQETQYF
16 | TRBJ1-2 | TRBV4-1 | CASSQDYSRSPYGYTF
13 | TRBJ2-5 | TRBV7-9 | CASSLPGKETQYF
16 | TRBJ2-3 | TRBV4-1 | CASTLLPLAYTDTQYF